The entry that follows covers one TCR beta chain sequence. Its antigen is unidentified. The CDR3 consists of 13 residues. V dropped 3 bases and J dropped 10 bases, with 13 bases sitting between them. Germline loops: CDR1 GTSNPN, CDR2 SVGIG (reference sequence). Naive, central memory, regulatory and stem cell-like memory cells within the CD4+ compartment were sorted using CD45RO/CCR7/CD25/CD127/CD95/CD27. The data belong to a study of beta chain features in type 1 diabetes. Study conclusions and caveats: Across all four CD4+ subsets, people with type 1 diabetes showed modestly shorter TCRB CDR3s. Unsettled here was the matter of whether HLA type influences TCRB rearrangement.

Every isolated RNA sample was fully reverse transcribed, so sequencing captured expressed TCRB transcripts. Method: immunoSEQ multiplex PCR; TCRdb's copy keeps in-frame clones and lacks some. In the table there are roughly 300,000 clones, approximately 15% of which are singletons. The sequence was obtained from a man aged 30 to 45 in good health. Material: central memory CD4+ T cells from blood. The J gene is TRBJ1-6, the V gene TRBV30, with D tentatively TRBD1 (6 bases). DNA of the CDR3: TGTGCCTGGAGACAGGGCTGGGGATCACCCCTCCACTTT. It encodes CAWRQGWGSPLHF.